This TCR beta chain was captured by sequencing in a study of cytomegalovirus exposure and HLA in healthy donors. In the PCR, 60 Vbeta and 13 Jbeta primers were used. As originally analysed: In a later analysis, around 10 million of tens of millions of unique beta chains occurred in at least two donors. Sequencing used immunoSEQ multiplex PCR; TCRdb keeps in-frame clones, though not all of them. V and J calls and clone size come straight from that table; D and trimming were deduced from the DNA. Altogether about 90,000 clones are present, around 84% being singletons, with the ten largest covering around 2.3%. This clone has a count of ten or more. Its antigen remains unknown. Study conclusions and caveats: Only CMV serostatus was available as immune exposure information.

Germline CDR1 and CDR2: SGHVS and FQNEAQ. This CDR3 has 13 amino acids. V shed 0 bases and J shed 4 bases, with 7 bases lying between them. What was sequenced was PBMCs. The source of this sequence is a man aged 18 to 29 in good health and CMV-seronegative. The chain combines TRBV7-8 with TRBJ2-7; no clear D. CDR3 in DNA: TGTGCCAGCAGCTTAGCCGGTGGTTACGAGCAGTACTTC. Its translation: CASSLAGGYEQYF. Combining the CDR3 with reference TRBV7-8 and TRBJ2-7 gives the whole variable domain GAGVSQSPRYKVAKRGQDVALRCDPISGHVSLFWYQQALGQGPEFLTYFQNEAQLDKSGLPSDRFFAERPEGSVSTLKIQRTQQEDSAVYLCASSLAGGYEQYFGPGTRLTVT.